This T cell receptor beta chain was captured by sequencing in a study of T-cell reconstitution after alpha-beta-depleted transplantation in children. The CDR3 runs 14 residues. The V gene lost 5 bases and the J gene lost 8 bases, with 16 bases spanning the gap. Germline lookup yields CDR1 LNHNV and CDR2 YYDKDF (reference sequence). The library targeted TCRbeta and was prepared with unique molecular identifiers. TCRdb fed the PCR reads into MiXCR, producing one record per CDR3 protein. Among 400,000 to 500,000 distinct CDR3 sequences listed, about a tenth were seen once. There are a few counts of this clonotype.

The V gene is TRBV15, the J gene TRBJ2-1, with D perhaps being TRBD1 or TRBD2 (5 bases each). This receptor was identified in a human donor who donated a stem cell graft to a child with acute myeloid leukemia. The starting material was PBMCs from the stem cell graft donor, obtained from the stem cell graft. The CDR3, as DNA: TGTGCCACCAGCCGAGGGGTTAGGGGCGATGAGCAGTTCTTC. It specifies CATSRGVRGDEQFF.